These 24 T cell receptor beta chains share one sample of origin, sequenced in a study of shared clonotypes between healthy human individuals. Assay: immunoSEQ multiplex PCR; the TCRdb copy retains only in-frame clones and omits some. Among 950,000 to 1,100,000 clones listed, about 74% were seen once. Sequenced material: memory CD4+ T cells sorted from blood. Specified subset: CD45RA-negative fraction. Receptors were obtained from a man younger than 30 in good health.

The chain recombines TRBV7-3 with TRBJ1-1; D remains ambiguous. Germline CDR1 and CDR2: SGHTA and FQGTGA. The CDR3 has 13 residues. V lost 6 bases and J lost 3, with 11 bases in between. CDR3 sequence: CASRADGYTEAFF. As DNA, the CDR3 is TGTGCCAGCAGGGCCGACGGGTACACTGAAGCTTTCTTT.

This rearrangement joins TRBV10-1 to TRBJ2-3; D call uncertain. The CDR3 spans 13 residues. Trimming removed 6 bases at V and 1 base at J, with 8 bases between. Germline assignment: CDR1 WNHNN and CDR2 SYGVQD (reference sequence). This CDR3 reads CASSPRGTDTQYF. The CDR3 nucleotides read TGCGCCAGCAGCCCCCGCGGCACAGATACGCAGTATTTT.

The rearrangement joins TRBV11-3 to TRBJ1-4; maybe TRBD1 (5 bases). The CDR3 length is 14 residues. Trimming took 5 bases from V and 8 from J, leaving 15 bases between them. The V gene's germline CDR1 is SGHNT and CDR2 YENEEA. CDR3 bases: TGTGCCAGCAGCCCGGGCCGAGGGGACGAAAAACTGTTTTTT. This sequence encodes CASSPGRGDEKLFF.

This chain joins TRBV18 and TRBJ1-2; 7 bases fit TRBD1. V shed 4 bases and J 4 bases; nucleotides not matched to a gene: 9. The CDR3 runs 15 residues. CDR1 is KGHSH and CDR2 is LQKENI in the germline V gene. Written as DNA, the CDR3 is TGTGCCAGCTCACTAACTATGACAGGGACCTATGGCTACACCTTC. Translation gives CASSLTMTGTYGYTF.

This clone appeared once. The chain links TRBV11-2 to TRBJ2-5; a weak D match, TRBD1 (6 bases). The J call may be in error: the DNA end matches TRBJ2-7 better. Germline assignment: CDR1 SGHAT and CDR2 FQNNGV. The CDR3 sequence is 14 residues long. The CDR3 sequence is CASSSTGHLYEQYF. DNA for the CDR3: TGTGCCAGCAGCTCCACGGGACATCTCTACGAGCAGTACTTC.

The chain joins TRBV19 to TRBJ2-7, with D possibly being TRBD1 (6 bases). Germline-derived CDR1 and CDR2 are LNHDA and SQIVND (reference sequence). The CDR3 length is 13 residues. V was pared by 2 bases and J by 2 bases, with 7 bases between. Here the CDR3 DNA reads TGTGCCAGTAGTATAACAGGGACCTACGAGCAGTACTTC. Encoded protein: CASSITGTYEQYF.

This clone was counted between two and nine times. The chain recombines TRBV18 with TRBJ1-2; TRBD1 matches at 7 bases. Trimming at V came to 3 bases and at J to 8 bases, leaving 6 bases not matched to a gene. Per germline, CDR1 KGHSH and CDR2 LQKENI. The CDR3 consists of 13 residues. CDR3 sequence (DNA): TGTGCCAGCTCACCGGACAGGTCGGCGGGCTACACCTTC. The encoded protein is CASSPDRSAGYTF.

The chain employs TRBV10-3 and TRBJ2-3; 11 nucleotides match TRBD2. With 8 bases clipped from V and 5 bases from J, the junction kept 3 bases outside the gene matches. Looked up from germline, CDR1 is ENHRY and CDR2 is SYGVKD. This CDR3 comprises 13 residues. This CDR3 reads CAIGTSGRDTQYF. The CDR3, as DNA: TGTGCCATCGGGACTAGCGGTAGAGATACGCAGTATTTT.

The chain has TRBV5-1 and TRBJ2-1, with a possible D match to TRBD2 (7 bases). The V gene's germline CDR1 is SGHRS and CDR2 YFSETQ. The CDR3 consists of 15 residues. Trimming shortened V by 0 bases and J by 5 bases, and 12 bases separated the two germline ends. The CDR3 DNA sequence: TGCGCCAGCAGCTTGGGGGGGGGCCCCCACAATGAGCAGTTCTTC. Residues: CASSLGGGPHNEQFF.

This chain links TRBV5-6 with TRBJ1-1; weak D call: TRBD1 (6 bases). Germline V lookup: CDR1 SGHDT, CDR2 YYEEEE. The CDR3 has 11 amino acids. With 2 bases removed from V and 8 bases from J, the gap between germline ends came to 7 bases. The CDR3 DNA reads TGTGCCAGCAGCTTTGACAGGGAAGCTTTCTTT. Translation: CASSFDREAFF.

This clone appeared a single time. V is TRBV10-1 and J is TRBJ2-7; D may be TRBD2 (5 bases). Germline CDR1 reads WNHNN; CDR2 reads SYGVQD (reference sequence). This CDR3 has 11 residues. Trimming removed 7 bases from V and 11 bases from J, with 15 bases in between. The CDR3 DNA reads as TGCGCCAGCATGGGAGCTGGGGTTAAGTACTTC. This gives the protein CASMGAGVKYF.

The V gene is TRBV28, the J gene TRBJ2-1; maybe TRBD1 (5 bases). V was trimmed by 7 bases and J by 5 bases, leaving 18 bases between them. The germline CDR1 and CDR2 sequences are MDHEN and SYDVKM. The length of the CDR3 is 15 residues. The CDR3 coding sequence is TGTGCCAGCAAAATCATGGGGCAGTTCGACAATGAGCAGTTCTTC. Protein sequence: CASKIMGQFDNEQFF. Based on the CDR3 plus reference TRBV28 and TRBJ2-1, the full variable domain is DVKVTQSSRYLVKRTGEKVFLECVQDMDHENMFWYRQDPGLGLRLIYFSYDVKMKEKGDIPEGYSVSREKKERFSLILESASTNQTSMYLCASKIMGQFDNEQFFGPGTRLTVL.

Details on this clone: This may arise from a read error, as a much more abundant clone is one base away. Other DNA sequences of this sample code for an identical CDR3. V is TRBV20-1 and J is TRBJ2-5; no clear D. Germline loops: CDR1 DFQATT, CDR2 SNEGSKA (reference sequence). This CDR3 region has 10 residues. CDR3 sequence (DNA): TGTAGTGCTAGTCAGGAGACCCAGTACTTC. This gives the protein CSASQETQYF.

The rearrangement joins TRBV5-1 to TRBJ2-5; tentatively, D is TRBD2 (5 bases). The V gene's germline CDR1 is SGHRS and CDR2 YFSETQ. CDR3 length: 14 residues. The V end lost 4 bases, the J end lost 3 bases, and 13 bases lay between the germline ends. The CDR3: CASSPGILKETQYF. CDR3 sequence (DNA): TGCGCCAGCAGCCCCGGGATTCTAAAAGAGACCCAGTACTTC.

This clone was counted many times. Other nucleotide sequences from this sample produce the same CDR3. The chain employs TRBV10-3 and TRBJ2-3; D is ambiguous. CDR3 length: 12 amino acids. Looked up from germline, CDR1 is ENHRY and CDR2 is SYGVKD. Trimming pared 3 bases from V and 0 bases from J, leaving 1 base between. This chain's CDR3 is CAISDSTDTQYF. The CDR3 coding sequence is TGTGCCATCAGTGACAGCACAGATACGCAGTATTTT.

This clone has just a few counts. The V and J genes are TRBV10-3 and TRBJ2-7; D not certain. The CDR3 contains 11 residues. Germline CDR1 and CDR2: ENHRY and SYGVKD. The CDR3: CASSKAYEQYF. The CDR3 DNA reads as TGTGCTTCCTCAAAGGCCTACGAGCAGTACTTC.

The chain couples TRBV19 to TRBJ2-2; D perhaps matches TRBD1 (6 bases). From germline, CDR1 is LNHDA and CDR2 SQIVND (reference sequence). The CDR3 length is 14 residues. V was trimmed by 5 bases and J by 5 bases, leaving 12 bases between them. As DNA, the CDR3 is TGTGCCAGTAGTGTACAGGGTGGGACCGGGGAGCTGTTTTTT. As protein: CASSVQGGTGELFF.

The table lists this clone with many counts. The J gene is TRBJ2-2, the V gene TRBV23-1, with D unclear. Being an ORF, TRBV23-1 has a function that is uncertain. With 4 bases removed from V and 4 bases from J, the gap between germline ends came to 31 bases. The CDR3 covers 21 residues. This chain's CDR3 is CASSPIRPKVPGNRSTGELFF. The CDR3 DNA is TGCGCCAGCAGTCCAATTCGCCCAAAAGTACCCGGAAATCGTAGCACCGGGGAGCTGTTTTTT.

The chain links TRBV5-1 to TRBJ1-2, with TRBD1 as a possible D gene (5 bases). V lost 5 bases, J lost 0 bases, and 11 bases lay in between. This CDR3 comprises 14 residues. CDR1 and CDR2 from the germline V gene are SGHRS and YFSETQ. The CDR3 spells CASSITGPNYGYTF. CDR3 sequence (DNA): TGCGCCAGCAGTATAACAGGCCCTAACTATGGCTACACCTTC.

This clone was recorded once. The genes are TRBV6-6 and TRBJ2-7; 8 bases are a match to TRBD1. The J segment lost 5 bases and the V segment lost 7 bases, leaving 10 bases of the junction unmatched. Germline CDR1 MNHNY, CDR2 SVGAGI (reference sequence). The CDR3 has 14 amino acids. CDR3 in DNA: TGTGCCAGCACCCACAGGGGGGAGAGCAACGAGCAGTACTTC. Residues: CASTHRGESNEQYF.

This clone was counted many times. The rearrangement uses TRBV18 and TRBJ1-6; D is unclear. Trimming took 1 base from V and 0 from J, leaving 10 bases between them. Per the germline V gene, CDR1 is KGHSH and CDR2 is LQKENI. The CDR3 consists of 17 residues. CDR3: CASSPLSRSSYNSPLHF. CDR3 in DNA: TGTGCCAGCTCACCACTAAGCCGTAGCTCCTATAATTCACCCCTCCACTTT.

The CDR3 nucleotides read TGTGCCAGCAGTCCTAATAACAGGGGGCGTAGCAATCAGCCCCAGCATTTT. As protein: CASSPNNRGRSNQPQHF. The gene calls are TRBV28 and TRBJ1-5; 9 nucleotides match TRBD1. With 5 bases clipped from V and 0 bases from J, the junction kept 8 bases outside the gene matches. This CDR3 is built from 17 residues. The germline gives CDR1 MDHEN, CDR2 SYDVKM.

The CDR3 sequence is CASTLSVSGNTIYF. The DNA for the CDR3 is TGTGCCAGCACCCTATCCGTCTCTGGAAACACCATATATTTT. This sequence joins TRBV6-6 and TRBJ1-3, with D unresolved. CDR3 length: 14 residues. Germline assignment: CDR1 MNHNY and CDR2 SVGAGI (reference sequence). Trimming took 7 bases from V and 0 from J, leaving 10 bases between them.

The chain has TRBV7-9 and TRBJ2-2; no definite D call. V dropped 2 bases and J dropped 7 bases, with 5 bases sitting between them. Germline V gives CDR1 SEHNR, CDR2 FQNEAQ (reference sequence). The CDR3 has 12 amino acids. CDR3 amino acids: CASSLRSGELFF. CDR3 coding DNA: TGTGCCAGCAGCTTACGGAGCGGGGAGCTGTTTTTT.